The 22 T cell receptor beta chains presented below share a single source sample, sequenced in a study of T cells after yellow fever vaccination. TCRdb reanalysed the 5' RACE reads using MiXCR and keeps one entry per CDR3 protein. Seen here are around 250,000 distinct CDR3 sequences, about 7% observed once, and the top ten hold roughly 0.93%. Here the sequenced sample was CD4+ T cells sorted from PBMCs, taken 15 days after the yellow fever booster vaccination. These receptors originate from a man aged 30 to 39 who received the YFV17D yellow fever vaccine.

There are many counts of this clonotype. This chain uses TRBV5-1 with TRBJ1-1; 8 bases are shared with TRBD1. CDR1 SGHRS and CDR2 YFSETQ come from the germline V gene. J gave up 3 bases and V 7 bases, and 5 bases lay outside the gene matches. The CDR3 sequence is 13 residues long. CDR3 coding DNA: TGCGCCAGCGGACAGGGATGGGACACTGAAGCTTTCTTT. Amino acids: CASGQGWDTEAFF. The full variable domain, rest sourced from reference TRBV5-1 and TRBJ1-1, is KAGVTQTPRYLIKTRGQQVTLSCSPISGHRSVSWYQQTPGQGLQFLFEYFSETQRNKGNFPGRFSGRQFSNSRSEMNVSTLELGDSALYLCASGQGWDTEAFFGQGTRLTVV.

Many counts were recorded for this clonotype. The chain couples TRBV10-3 to TRBJ2-1; 8 bases agree with TRBD2. The CDR3 covers 15 residues. The germline CDR1 and CDR2 sequences are ENHRY and SYGVKD. V trimming: 7 bases; J trimming: 7 bases; junction bases outside the gene matches: 12. CDR3 region: CAIKPGGTRWNEQFF. The DNA of the CDR3 is TGTGCCATCAAACCGGGGGGGACTAGGTGGAATGAGCAGTTCTTC.

This clonotype was observed a few times. The chain employs TRBV20-1 and TRBJ2-5; 7 positions match TRBD2. Germline lookup yields CDR1 DFQATT and CDR2 SNEGSKA (reference sequence). The CDR3 is made up of 15 amino acids. Trimming removed 5 bases from V and 5 bases from J; junction bases left unmatched: 14. Here the CDR3 reads CSAPLAGGSGETQYF. The CDR3 DNA sequence: TGCAGTGCTCCATTAGCAGGCGGGAGCGGTGAGACCCAGTACTTC.

This clonotype was observed a few times. V usage is TRBV20-1 and J usage is TRBJ1-2, with D maybe TRBD1 (5 bases). The CDR3 is 16 residues long. Trimming cost V 0 bases and J 7 bases, with 21 bases left between them. Per germline, CDR1 DFQATT and CDR2 SNEGSKA (reference sequence). The CDR3 nucleotides read TGCAGTGCTAGAGATGGGACGCGGACCAGCAGCCGTGGCTACACCTTC. Translation gives CSARDGTRTSSRGYTF.

Comment on this clonotype: Germline and junction disagree at one end, which may indicate a read error. This chain links TRBV5-1 with TRBJ2-1; D gene unclear. CDR1 and CDR2 (germline): SGHRS, YFSETQ. The CDR3 loop spans 12 amino acids. CDR3 sequence (DNA): TGCGTCAGCAGCTTGGTTGAGGATGAGCAGTTCTTC. It yields the protein CVSSLVEDEQFF. Full variable domain (rest looked up from reference TRBV5-1 and TRBJ2-1): KAGVTQTPRYLIKTRGQQVTLSCSPISGHRSVSWYQQTPGQGLQFLFEYFSETQRNKGNFPGRFSGRQFSNSRSEMNVSTLELGDSALYLCVSSLVEDEQFFGPGTRLTVL.

At least ten counts were recorded for this clonotype. CDR3 DNA sequence: TGTGCCAGCAGTTTATCGACTGCCTCCTACGAGCAGTACTTC. It is translated as CASSLSTASYEQYF. This chain uses TRBV27 with TRBJ2-7, with D hard to call. The CDR3 extends over 14 amino acids. The germline V gene has CDR1 MNHEY and CDR2 SMNVEV (reference sequence). Trimming left V 0 bases short and J 0 bases short, with 6 bases between.

This clonotype was recorded a few times. This sequence joins TRBV25-1 and TRBJ2-2; a possible D gene is TRBD1 (6 bases). Germline V gives CDR1 MGHDK, CDR2 SYGVNS. CDR3 length: 14 residues. Between the trimmed V and J ends, which lost 3 bases and 5 bases, there was a span of 10 bases. The CDR3 nucleotides are TGTGCCAGCAGTGACTCAGGACAGACCGGGGAGCTGTTTTTT. Amino acid sequence: CASSDSGQTGELFF.

This clonotype has at least ten counts. The V call is TRBV18, the J call TRBJ2-7; unclear D gene. V was cut by 4 bases and J by 2 bases, with 9 bases left in between. This CDR3 contains 13 residues. Germline CDR1 is KGHSH and CDR2 is LQKENI. Written as DNA, the CDR3 is TGTGCCAGCTCACGAGGTGGGACCTACGAGCAGTACTTC. Its protein product is CASSRGGTYEQYF.

This clonotype has more than one count but fewer than ten. This rearrangement joins TRBV18 to TRBJ2-3; TRBD2 aligns across 13 bases. The CDR3 has 16 residues. Unmatched junction bases numbered 4, after V lost 3 bases and J lost 4 bases. Looked up from germline, CDR1 is KGHSH and CDR2 is LQKENI. CDR3 nucleotide sequence: TGTGCCAGCTCACCTCGACTAGCGGGAGGTTCAGATACGCAGTATTTT. Protein sequence: CASSPRLAGGSDTQYF.

This sequence joins TRBV18 and TRBJ2-2, with D unclear. Trimming took off 2 bases at V and 2 bases at J, with 12 bases between the two ends. Per the germline V gene, CDR1 is KGHSH and CDR2 is LQKENI. The length of the CDR3 is 16 residues. CDR3 region: CASSPSGSSNTGELFF. The CDR3 DNA is TGTGCCAGCTCACCAAGTGGAAGTTCTAACACCGGGGAGCTGTTTTTT.

Only a few counts were recorded for this clonotype. The V and J genes are TRBV5-4 and TRBJ2-7; 8 bases line up with TRBD1. The CDR3 loop spans 15 amino acids. Germline V CDR1 and CDR2: SGHNT, YYREEE (reference sequence). V shed 3 bases, J shed 7 bases, and the junction held 12 bases outside the gene matches. The CDR3 region is CASSSGQVKAREQYF. The CDR3 DNA is TGTGCCAGCAGCTCGGGACAGGTAAAGGCTCGTGAGCAGTACTTC.

As to this clonotype: This may arise from a read error, as a much more abundant clone is one base away. The gene calls are TRBV29-1 and TRBJ2-5; either TRBD1 or TRBD2 may supply D (5 bases each). In germline, CDR1 is SQVTM, CDR2 ANQGSEA. V lost 6 bases to trimming and J lost 8 bases, with 22 bases between them. The CDR3 runs 14 residues. The CDR3 DNA follows: TGCAGCGTCGCCCTGGCTCGGGTACGGGACACCCAGTACTTC. Translated: CSVALARVRDTQYF.

This clonotype showed up many times. The rearrangement joins TRBV5-4 to TRBJ2-7, with D uncertain. From germline, CDR1 is SGHNT and CDR2 YYREEE (reference sequence). Trimming left V 0 bases short and J 5 bases short, with 6 bases between. The CDR3 is made up of 12 amino acids. Here the CDR3 reads CASSLVGNEQYF. Written as DNA, the CDR3 is TGTGCCAGCAGCTTGGTAGGGAACGAGCAGTACTTC.

This sequence joins TRBV6-2 or TRBV6-3 and TRBJ2-1; no clear D. V gave up 0 bases and J gave up 7 bases, with 16 bases separating them. In germline, CDR1 is MNHEY, CDR2 SVGEGT. The CDR3 runs to 16 residues. CDR3 loop: CASSYSGSRPRNEQFF. CDR3 sequence (DNA): TGTGCCAGCAGTTACTCTGGCAGCCGACCTAGGAATGAGCAGTTCTTC.

This sequence joins TRBV7-2 and TRBJ2-2; D remains ambiguous. From germline, CDR1 is SGHTA and CDR2 FQGNSA. With 0 bases removed from V and 4 bases from J, the gap between germline ends came to 9 bases. This CDR3 region has 15 residues. CDR3 sequence: CASSLAIEFTGELFF. The CDR3 DNA sequence: TGTGCCAGCAGCTTAGCTATCGAGTTCACCGGGGAGCTGTTTTTT. The full variable domain, with the rest looked up from reference TRBV7-2 and TRBJ2-2, is GAGVSQSPSNKVTEKGKDVELRCDPISGHTALYWYRQSLGQGLEFLIYFQGNSAPDKSGLPSDRFSAERTGGSVSTLTIQRTQQEDSAVYLCASSLAIEFTGELFFGEGSRLTVL.

V and J are TRBV6-2 or TRBV6-3 and TRBJ1-5, with unresolved D. CDR3 length: 16 residues. Trimming took off 5 bases at V and 0 bases at J, with 14 bases between the two ends. From germline, CDR1 is MNHEY and CDR2 SVGEGT. The CDR3 coding sequence is TGTGCCAGCAGTCTCACTGGACGGGTTAGCAATCAGCCCCAGCATTTT. This encodes CASSLTGRVSNQPQHF.

The chain links TRBV5-1 to TRBJ1-4; D unresolved. CDR1 and CDR2 from the germline V gene are SGHRS and YFSETQ. Trimming cost V 4 bases and J 8 bases, with 9 bases left between them. The CDR3 length is 12 residues. CDR3 nucleotide sequence: TGCGCCAGCAGCCCGGATACAGAAAAACTGTTTTTT. This gives the protein CASSPDTEKLFF.

This clonotype was picked up a small number of times. V gene TRBV10-3 combines with J gene TRBJ2-5, with D tentatively TRBD1 or TRBD2 (5 bases each). V was clipped by 6 bases and J by 1 base, with 12 bases between them. Germline V lookup: CDR1 ENHRY, CDR2 SYGVKD. The CDR3 loop spans 14 amino acids. The CDR3 nucleotides read TGTGCCATCAGCGTGGGACCTACCCAAGAGACCCAGTACTTC. The encoded protein is CAISVGPTQETQYF.

This clonotype appeared a few times. The chain uses TRBV20-1 and TRBJ1-2; D not certain. CDR3 length: 14 amino acids. V lost 0 bases, J lost 4 bases, and 12 bases lay in between. CDR1 is DFQATT and CDR2 is SNEGSKA in the germline V gene (reference sequence). The CDR3 DNA sequence: TGCAGTGCTAGAGAAACAGACTGGAGCTATGGCTACACCTTC. Protein product: CSARETDWSYGYTF.

This clonotype has only a few counts. The genes are TRBV7-2 and TRBJ2-1; no clear D. V shed 7 bases and J shed 6 bases, with 10 bases lying between them. CDR1 is SGHTA and CDR2 is FQGNSA in the germline V gene. This CDR3 spans 12 amino acids. CDR3 residues: CASTMDVNEQFF. CDR3 DNA sequence: TGTGCCAGCACCATGGACGTCAATGAGCAGTTCTTC. Full variable domain (rest looked up from reference TRBV7-2 and TRBJ2-1): GAGVSQSPSNKVTEKGKDVELRCDPISGHTALYWYRQSLGQGLEFLIYFQGNSAPDKSGLPSDRFSAERTGGSVSTLTIQRTQQEDSAVYLCASTMDVNEQFFGPGTRLTVL.

This clonotype was detected a few times. The rearrangement uses TRBV12-3 or TRBV12-4 and TRBJ2-1; a weak D match, TRBD2 (6 bases). The V and J ends lost 2 bases and 8 bases respectively, with 10 bases between them. CDR3 length: 13 amino acids. The CDR3 protein is CASSLLARYEQFF. The CDR3 region has the DNA TGTGCCAGCAGTTTACTAGCGAGATATGAGCAGTTCTTC.

The chain couples TRBV12-3 or TRBV12-4 to TRBJ2-6; no clear D. V was cut by 6 bases and J by 0 bases, with 12 bases left in between. The CDR3 length is 16 residues. The CDR3 bases are TGTGCCAGCAGACCAAGGCTCGTCTCTGGGGCCAACGTCCTGACTTTC. It codes for CASRPRLVSGANVLTF.